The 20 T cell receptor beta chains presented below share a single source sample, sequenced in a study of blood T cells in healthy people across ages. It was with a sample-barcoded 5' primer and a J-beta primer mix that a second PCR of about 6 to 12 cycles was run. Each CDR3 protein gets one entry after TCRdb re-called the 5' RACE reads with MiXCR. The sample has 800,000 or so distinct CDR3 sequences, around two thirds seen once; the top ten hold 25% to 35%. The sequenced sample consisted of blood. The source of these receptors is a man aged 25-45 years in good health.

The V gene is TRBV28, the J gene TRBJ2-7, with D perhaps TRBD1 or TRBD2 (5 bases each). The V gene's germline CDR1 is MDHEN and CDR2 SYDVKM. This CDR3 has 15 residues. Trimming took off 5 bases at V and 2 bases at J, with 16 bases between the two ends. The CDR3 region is CASSPSGLGPYEQYF. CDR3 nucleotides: TGTGCCAGCAGTCCATCCGGACTGGGGCCCTACGAGCAGTACTTC.

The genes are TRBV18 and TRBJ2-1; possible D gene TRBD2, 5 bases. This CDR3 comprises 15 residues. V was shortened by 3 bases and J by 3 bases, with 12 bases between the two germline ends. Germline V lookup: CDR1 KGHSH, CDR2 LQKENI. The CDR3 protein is CASSPDGEFYNEQFF. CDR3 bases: TGTGCCAGCTCACCGGATGGGGAGTTCTACAATGAGCAGTTCTTC.

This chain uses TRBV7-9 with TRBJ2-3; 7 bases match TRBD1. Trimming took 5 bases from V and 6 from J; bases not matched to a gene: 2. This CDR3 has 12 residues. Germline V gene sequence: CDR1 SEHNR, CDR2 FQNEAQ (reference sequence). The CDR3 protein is CASSRDSDTQYF. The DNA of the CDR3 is TGTGCCAGCAGCCGGGACAGCGATACGCAGTATTTT.

The CDR3 DNA sequence: TGTGCCAGCAGTCCAATCCAGGGGGACACCGGGGAGCTGTTTTTT. Translating it yields CASSPIQGDTGELFF. V and J are TRBV7-9 and TRBJ2-2; 7 bases match TRBD1. V trimming: 6 bases; J trimming: 3 bases; junction bases outside the gene matches: 7. The CDR3 totals 15 residues. CDR1 and CDR2 from the germline V gene are SEHNR and FQNEAQ (reference sequence).

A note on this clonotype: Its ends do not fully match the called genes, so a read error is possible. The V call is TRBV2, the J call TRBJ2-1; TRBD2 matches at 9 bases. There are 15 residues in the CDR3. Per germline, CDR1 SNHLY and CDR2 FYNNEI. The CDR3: CASREASGVYNEQFF. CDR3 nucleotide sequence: TGTGCCAGCAGAGAAGCTAGCGGGGTATACAATGAGCAGTTCTTC.

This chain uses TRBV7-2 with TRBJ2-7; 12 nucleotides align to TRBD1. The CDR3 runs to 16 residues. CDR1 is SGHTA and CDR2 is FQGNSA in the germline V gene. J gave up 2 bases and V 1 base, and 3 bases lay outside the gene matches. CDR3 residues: CASSLGGTGGPYEQYF. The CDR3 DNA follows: TGTGCCAGCAGCTTAGGTGGGACAGGGGGCCCCTACGAGCAGTACTTC.

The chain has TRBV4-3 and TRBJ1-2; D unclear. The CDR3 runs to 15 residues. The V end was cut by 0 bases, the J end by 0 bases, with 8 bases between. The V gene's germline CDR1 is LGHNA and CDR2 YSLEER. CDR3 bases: TGCGCCAGCAGCCAAGATCCATTTCCTAACTATGGCTACACCTTC. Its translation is CASSQDPFPNYGYTF.

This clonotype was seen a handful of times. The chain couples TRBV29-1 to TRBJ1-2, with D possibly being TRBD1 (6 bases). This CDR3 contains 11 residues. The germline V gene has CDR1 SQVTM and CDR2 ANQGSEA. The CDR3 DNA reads TGCAGTGCTAGGACAGTCTATGGCTACACCTTC. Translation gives CSARTVYGYTF.

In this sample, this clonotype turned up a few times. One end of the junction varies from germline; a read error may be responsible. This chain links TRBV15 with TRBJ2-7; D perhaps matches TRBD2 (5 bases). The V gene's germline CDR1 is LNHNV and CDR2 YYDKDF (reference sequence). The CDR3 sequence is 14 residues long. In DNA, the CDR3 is TGTGCCGCCAGCAGACCTGACTACCCCTACGAGCAGTACTTC. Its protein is CAASRPDYPYEQYF.

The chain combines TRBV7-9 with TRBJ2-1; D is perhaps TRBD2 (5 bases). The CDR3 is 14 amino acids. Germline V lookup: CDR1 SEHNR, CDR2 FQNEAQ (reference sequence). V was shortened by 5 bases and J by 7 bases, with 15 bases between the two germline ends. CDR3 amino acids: CASSRRRDPNEQFF. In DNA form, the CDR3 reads TGTGCCAGCAGCCGGCGCCGGGATCCTAATGAGCAGTTCTTC. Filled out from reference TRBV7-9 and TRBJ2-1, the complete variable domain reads DTGVSQNPRHKITKRGQNVTFRCDPISEHNRLYWYRQTLGQGPEFLTYFQNEAQLEKSRLLSDRFSAERPKGSFSTLEIQRTEQGDSAMYLCASSRRRDPNEQFFGPGTRLTVL.

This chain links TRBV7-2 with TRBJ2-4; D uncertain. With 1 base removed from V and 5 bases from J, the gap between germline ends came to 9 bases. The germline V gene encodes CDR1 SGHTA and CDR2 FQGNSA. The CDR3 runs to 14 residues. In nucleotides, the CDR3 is TGTGCCAGCAGCTTAGAGTCGGGTGAAAACATTCAGTACTTC. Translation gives CASSLESGENIQYF.

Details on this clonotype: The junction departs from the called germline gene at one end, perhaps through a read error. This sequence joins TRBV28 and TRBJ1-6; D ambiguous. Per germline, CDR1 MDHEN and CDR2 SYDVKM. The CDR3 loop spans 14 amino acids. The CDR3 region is CASSTAAVSSPLRF. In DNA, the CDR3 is TGTGCCAGCAGTACAGCGGCGGTTAGTTCACCCCTCCGCTTT.

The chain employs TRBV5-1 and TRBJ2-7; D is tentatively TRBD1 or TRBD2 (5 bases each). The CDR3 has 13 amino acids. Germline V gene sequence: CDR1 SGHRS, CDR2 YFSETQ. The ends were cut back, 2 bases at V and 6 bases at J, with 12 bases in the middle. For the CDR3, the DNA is TGCGCCAGCAGCTTCGGCAGGGAGACCGAGCAGTACTTC. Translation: CASSFGRETEQYF.

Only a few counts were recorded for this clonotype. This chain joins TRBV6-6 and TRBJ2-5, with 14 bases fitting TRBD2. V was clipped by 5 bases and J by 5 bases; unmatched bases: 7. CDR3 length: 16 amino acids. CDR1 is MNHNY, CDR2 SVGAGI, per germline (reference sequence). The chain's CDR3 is CASSDRLAGGPETQYF. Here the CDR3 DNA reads TGTGCCAGCAGTGATCGACTAGCGGGGGGGCCCGAGACCCAGTACTTC.

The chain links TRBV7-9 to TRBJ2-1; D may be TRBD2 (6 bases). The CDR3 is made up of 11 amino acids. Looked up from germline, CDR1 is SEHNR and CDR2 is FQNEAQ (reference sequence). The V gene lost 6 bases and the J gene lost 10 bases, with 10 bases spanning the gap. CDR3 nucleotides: TGTGCCAGCAGTCCTCGGGGGGAGCAGTTCTTC. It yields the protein CASSPRGEQFF. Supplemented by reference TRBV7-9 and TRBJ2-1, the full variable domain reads DTGVSQNPRHKITKRGQNVTFRCDPISEHNRLYWYRQTLGQGPEFLTYFQNEAQLEKSRLLSDRFSAERPKGSFSTLEIQRTEQGDSAMYLCASSPRGEQFFGPGTRLTVL.

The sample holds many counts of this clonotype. The DNA of the CDR3 is TGTGCCAGCAGTCCGGAAGTATATGAGCAGTTCTTC. Encoded protein: CASSPEVYEQFF. This rearrangement joins TRBV2 to TRBJ2-1; D call uncertain. There are 12 residues in the CDR3. Per the germline V gene, CDR1 is SNHLY and CDR2 is FYNNEI. Deletions cut 5 bases from V and 8 bases from J, with 10 bases between.

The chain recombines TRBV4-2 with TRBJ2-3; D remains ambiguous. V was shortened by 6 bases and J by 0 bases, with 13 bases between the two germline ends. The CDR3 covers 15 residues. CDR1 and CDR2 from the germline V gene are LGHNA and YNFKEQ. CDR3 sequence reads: CASRDATFSTDTQYF. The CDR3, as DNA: TGTGCCAGCAGAGACGCAACCTTTAGCACAGATACGCAGTATTTT.

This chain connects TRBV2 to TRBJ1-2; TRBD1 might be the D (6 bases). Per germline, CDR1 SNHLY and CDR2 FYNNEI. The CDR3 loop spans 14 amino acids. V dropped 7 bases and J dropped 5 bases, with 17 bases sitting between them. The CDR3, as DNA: TGTGCCAGCAATGGAGGGGGGATCGTATATGGCTACACCTTC. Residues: CASNGGGIVYGYTF.

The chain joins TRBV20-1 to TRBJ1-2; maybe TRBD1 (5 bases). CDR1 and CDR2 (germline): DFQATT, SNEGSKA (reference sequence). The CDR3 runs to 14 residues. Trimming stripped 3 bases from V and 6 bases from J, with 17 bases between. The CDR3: CSASLPLRGDGYTF. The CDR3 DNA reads TGCAGTGCTAGTTTGCCCCTGCGGGGGGATGGCTACACCTTC.

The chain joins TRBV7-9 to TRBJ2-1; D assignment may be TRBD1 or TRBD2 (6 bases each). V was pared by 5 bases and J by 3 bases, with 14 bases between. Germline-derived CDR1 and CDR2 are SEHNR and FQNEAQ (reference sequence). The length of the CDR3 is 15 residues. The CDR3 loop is CASSRSGANYNEQFF. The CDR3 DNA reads TGTGCCAGCAGCCGCTCGGGGGCCAACTACAATGAGCAGTTCTTC.